Presented here are 21 T cell receptor beta chains from one specimen sequenced in a study of blood T cell repertoires in COVID-19 (dated by TCRdb to between 2020 and 2021). Libraries were constructed by the immunoSEQ multiplex PCR assay. TCRdb carries this immuneACCESS record with in-frame sequences only. Its versions omit some clonotypes, under half of them owing to an unresolved V gene in the studies checked, with the rest unexplained. This sample has under 450,000 clones in its table, and 81% of those were observed once. The ten largest clones capture more than 1% of the sample. Sequenced material: peripheral blood. The receptors here all came from a human donor with acute or convalescent COVID-19. The donor label of this sample is uncertain.

In this sample, this clone turned up a few times. The chain is built from TRBV9 and TRBJ2-3, with 13 bases identical to TRBD2. Germline CDR1 and CDR2: SGDLS and YYNGEE. This CDR3 contains 17 residues. V lost 4 bases, J lost 5 bases, and 10 bases stayed unmatched. The CDR3 protein is CASSMTSGLAGEDTQYF. The CDR3 DNA sequence: TGTGCCAGCAGCATGACGAGCGGACTAGCGGGAGAAGATACGCAGTATTTT.

This clone occurred once. This chain joins TRBV11-2 and TRBJ2-7, with a possible D match to TRBD2 (5 bases). The germline gives CDR1 SGHAT, CDR2 FQNNGV. The CDR3 has 15 amino acids. Trimming left V 0 bases short and J 3 bases short, with 12 bases between. The CDR3 reads CASSLEPAAVYEQYF. In nucleotides, the CDR3 is TGTGCCAGCAGCTTAGAGCCAGCGGCCGTCTACGAGCAGTACTTC.

The chain joins TRBV18 to TRBJ1-2; D gene uncertain. V was shortened by 3 bases and J by 6 bases, with 23 bases between the two germline ends. The CDR3 loop spans 17 amino acids. Germline loops: CDR1 KGHSH, CDR2 LQKENI. This CDR3 is CASSPLPGSENGNGYTF. The CDR3, as DNA: TGTGCCAGCTCACCCCTCCCCGGGAGCGAGAATGGGAATGGCTACACCTTC.

The chain recombines TRBV6-5 with TRBJ2-1, with 7 positions matching TRBD1. The CDR3 is made up of 15 amino acids. Germline V gives CDR1 MNHEY, CDR2 SVGAGI. Trimming cost V 4 bases and J 3 bases; bases outside gene matches: 6. CDR3 protein: CASSSQGFFYNEQFF. CDR3 coding DNA: TGTGCCAGCAGTTCACAGGGGTTCTTCTACAATGAGCAGTTCTTC.

The chain's CDR3 is CASSPRTATEAFF. CDR3 sequence (DNA): TGTGCCAGCAGCCCTCGGACAGCCACTGAAGCTTTCTTT. The chain is built from TRBV5-5 and TRBJ1-1; D might be TRBD1 (6 bases). This CDR3 has 13 amino acids. The V end lost 4 bases, the J end lost 4 bases, and 11 bases lay between the germline ends. CDR1 is SGHKS, CDR2 YYEKEE, per germline (reference sequence).

In its sample, this clone was seen a few times. The V gene is TRBV5-8, the J gene TRBJ2-3, with 7 bases lining up with TRBD1. Looked up from germline, CDR1 is SGHTS and CDR2 is YDEGEE. CDR3 length: 16 residues. V shed 7 bases and J 2 bases; nucleotides not matched to a gene: 13. The DNA for the CDR3 is TGTGCCAGCCAGAGGGTTCGGGACAGAGACACAGATACGCAGTATTTT. Protein product: CASQRVRDRDTDTQYF.

CDR3 in DNA: TGTGCCAGCACCTTAGGGGGTGAAGCTTTCTTT. Translated: CASTLGGEAFF. The chain joins TRBV12-3 or TRBV12-4 to TRBJ1-1; TRBD1 might be the D (6 bases). V lost 7 bases and J lost 7, with 10 bases in between. The CDR3 loop spans 11 amino acids.

This chain uses TRBV7-9 with TRBJ2-1; no clear D. This CDR3 is built from 14 residues. Germline V gene lookup returns CDR1 SEHNR and CDR2 FQNEAQ (reference sequence). The V and J ends lost 5 bases and 0 bases respectively, with 8 bases between them. As DNA, the CDR3 is TGTGCCAGCAGCACCACTGGCTCCTACAATGAGCAGTTCTTC. Its protein product is CASSTTGSYNEQFF. Filled out from reference TRBV7-9 and TRBJ2-1, the complete variable domain reads DTGVSQNPRHKITKRGQNVTFRCDPISEHNRLYWYRQTLGQGPEFLTYFQNEAQLEKSRLLSDRFSAERPKGSFSTLEIQRTEQGDSAMYLCASSTTGSYNEQFFGPGTRLTVL.

V and J are TRBV6-5 and TRBJ2-1; the match to TRBD2 covers 9 bases. The ends lost 6 bases at V and 7 bases at J; junction bases unmatched: 10. Germline assignment: CDR1 MNHEY and CDR2 SVGAGI. The CDR3 contains 15 residues. The chain's CDR3 is CASSGRSSGKNEQFF. The CDR3, as DNA: TGTGCCAGCAGCGGCCGGTCTAGCGGGAAGAATGAGCAGTTCTTC.

The CDR3 nucleotides are TGTGCCAGCAGTAGACAGGGACTTAGCAATCAGCCCCAGCATTTT. Residues: CASSRQGLSNQPQHF. The genes are TRBV2 and TRBJ1-5; TRBD1 agrees at 7 bases. With V trimmed by 5 bases and J by 0 bases, 4 bases remained unmatched. This CDR3 is 15 amino acids long. The germline gives CDR1 SNHLY, CDR2 FYNNEI.

The chain links TRBV2 to TRBJ2-6; no firm D call. The CDR3 length is 14 residues. Germline V gene lookup returns CDR1 SNHLY and CDR2 FYNNEI. Trimming left V 5 bases short and J 1 base short, with 6 bases between. CDR3 nucleotide sequence: TGTGCCAGCAGTATCCGTTCTGGGGCCAACGTCCTGACTTTC. Amino acids: CASSIRSGANVLTF.

As regards this clone: At the DNA level, this CDR3 is encoded by other sequences in the same sample as well. V and J are TRBV5-6 and TRBJ1-1; D not certain. Germline CDR1 and CDR2: SGHDT and YYEEEE. V shed 4 bases and J shed 1 base, with 8 bases lying between them. The CDR3 runs to 13 residues. CDR3 DNA sequence: TGTGCCAGCAGCGGAGGAAGGAACACTGAAGCTTTCTTT. This codes for CASSGGRNTEAFF. Full variable domain (outside the CDR3, taken from reference TRBV5-6 and TRBJ1-1): DAGVTQSPTHLIKTRGQQVTLRCSPKSGHDTVSWYQQALGQGPQFIFQYYEEEERQRGNFPDRFSGHQFPNYSSELNVNALLLGDSALYLCASSGGRNTEAFFGQGTRLTVV.

V usage is TRBV19 and J usage is TRBJ1-2; 10 nucleotides align to TRBD1. Germline CDR1 reads LNHDA; CDR2 reads SQIVND (reference sequence). V shed 7 bases, J shed 4 bases, and the junction held 9 bases outside the gene matches. This CDR3 has 15 amino acids. The DNA of the CDR3 is TGTGCCAGTATACCCCCGGGACAGGGGAGCTATGGCTACACCTTC. It specifies CASIPPGQGSYGYTF.

The chain recombines TRBV5-6 with TRBJ2-1, with D maybe TRBD2 (5 bases). The CDR3 is made up of 13 amino acids. V lost 1 base to trimming and J lost 13 bases, with 15 bases between them. The germline V gene has CDR1 SGHDT and CDR2 YYEEEE. Here the CDR3 DNA reads TGTGCCAGCAGCTTGAAAGAGGGAAGTCGTCAGTTCTTC. Encoded protein: CASSLKEGSRQFF. Looking up the rest from reference TRBV5-6 and TRBJ2-1 gives the full variable domain: DAGVTQSPTHLIKTRGQQVTLRCSPKSGHDTVSWYQQALGQGPQFIFQYYEEEERQRGNFPDRFSGHQFPNYSSELNVNALLLGDSALYLCASSLKEGSRQFFGPGTRLTVL.

This sequence joins TRBV28 and TRBJ1-1; 8 bases match TRBD1. Losses at the gene ends were 5 bases for V and 1 base for J; bases not matched to a gene: 6. The CDR3 loop spans 15 amino acids. Germline V gene lookup returns CDR1 MDHEN and CDR2 SYDVKM. The CDR3 loop is CASSPFGTGNTEAFF. DNA of the CDR3: TGTGCCAGCAGTCCGTTTGGGACAGGGAACACTGAAGCTTTCTTT.

The chain links TRBV4-1 to TRBJ2-7, with 16 bases matching TRBD2. V shed 1 base, J shed 0 bases, and the junction held 3 bases outside the gene matches. CDR1 MGHRA and CDR2 YSYEKL come from the germline V gene. This CDR3 spans 18 amino acids. CDR3 loop: CASSQVGLAGGSSYEQYF. CDR3 DNA sequence: TGCGCCAGCAGCCAAGTGGGACTAGCGGGGGGGAGCTCCTACGAGCAGTACTTC.

This sequence joins TRBV1 and TRBJ1-3; the table calls TRBD1, which could not be checked here. TRBV1 is assigned pseudogene status. The CDR3 is 17 amino acids. The DNA of the CDR3 is TGCACCAGCAGCCAAGATGAAGGGGCAGGGTCTATAAACACCATATATTTT. It yields the protein CTSSQDEGAGSINTIYF.

There are a few counts of this clone. The chain couples TRBV29-1 to TRBJ2-1, with D perhaps TRBD1 (6 bases). The CDR3 contains 13 residues. CDR1 and CDR2 from the germline V gene are SQVTM and ANQGSEA. With 5 bases removed from V and 5 bases from J, the gap between germline ends came to 13 bases. CDR3 loop: CSVLGTINNEQFF. The CDR3, as DNA: TGCAGCGTTTTGGGGACAATTAACAATGAGCAGTTCTTC.

This clone was picked up many times. This chain uses TRBV10-3 with TRBJ2-7, with TRBD2 matching over 13 bases. CDR1 is ENHRY, CDR2 SYGVKD, per germline. With 8 bases clipped from V and 5 bases from J, the junction kept 12 bases outside the gene matches. CDR3 length equals 16 residues. CDR3 sequence: CAIPGRLAGGINEQYF. In nucleotides, the CDR3 is TGTGCCATCCCAGGAAGACTAGCGGGAGGAATCAACGAGCAGTACTTC.

The V call is TRBV6-1, the J call TRBJ2-7; 9 bases fit TRBD1. V was pared by 6 bases and J by 5 bases, with 8 bases of the junction left unmatched. The germline gives CDR1 MNHNS, CDR2 SASEGT. The CDR3 has 14 residues. This CDR3 is CASSRGTGLNEQYF. DNA for the CDR3: TGTGCCAGCAGCCGCGGGACAGGGCTAAACGAGCAGTACTTC.

J is TRBJ1-1 and V is TRBV12-3 or TRBV12-4, with D uncertain. There are 12 residues in the CDR3. V was shortened by 6 bases and J by 7 bases, with 12 bases between the two germline ends. CDR3 protein: CASSPAGSEAFF. The CDR3 region has the DNA TGTGCCAGCAGCCCCGCGGGGAGTGAAGCTTTCTTT.